These 25 T cell receptor beta chains share one sample of origin, sequenced in a study of PD-1 blockade in classical Hodgkin lymphoma. Time point described: newly diagnosed, previously untreated cHL patient sample. Magnetic negative selection served to purify CD4+ T cells out of PBMCs that had been thawed. Clones were sequenced by immunoSEQ multiplex PCR, and TCRdb holds only the in-frame ones, with some missing. The table has approximately 23,000 clones, 85% to 95% seen once. The source material was CD4+ T cells from blood. The receptors were gathered from a human donor with classical Hodgkin lymphoma.

V is TRBV2 and J is TRBJ1-6, with D possibly matching TRBD1 (6 bases). CDR1 and CDR2 from the germline V gene are SNHLY and FYNNEI. The CDR3 totals 12 residues. V dropped 10 bases and J dropped 6 bases, with 10 bases sitting between them. CDR3 in DNA: TGTGCCACCGCGGACAGTAATTCACCCCTCCACTTT. This sequence encodes CATADSNSPLHF. The full variable domain, its missing parts supplied by reference TRBV2 and TRBJ1-6, is EPEVTQTPSHQVTQMGQEVILRCVPISNHLYFYWYRQILGQKVEFLVSFYNNEISEKSEIFDDQFSVERPDGSNFTLKIRSTKLEDSAMYFCATADSNSPLHFGNGTRLTVT.

The chain is built from TRBV5-4 and TRBJ1-2; 7 nucleotides line up with TRBD1. Per germline, CDR1 SGHNT and CDR2 YYREEE (reference sequence). V trimming: 5 bases; J trimming: 1 base; junction bases outside the gene matches: 14. There are 17 residues in the CDR3. Here the CDR3 DNA reads TGTGCCAGCAGTTACAGGGACAGCTACTACCTTAACTATGGCTACACCTTC. Amino acid sequence: CASSYRDSYYLNYGYTF.

The chain couples TRBV30 to TRBJ1-1; D remains ambiguous. The CDR3 is made up of 12 amino acids. V was trimmed by 0 bases and J by 1 base, leaving 3 bases between them. Germline V CDR1 and CDR2: GTSNPN, SVGIG (reference sequence). The chain's CDR3 is CAWSVGNTEAFF. CDR3 nucleotides: TGTGCCTGGAGTGTAGGGAACACTGAAGCTTTCTTT.

V usage is TRBV7-8 and J usage is TRBJ1-4, with D perhaps matching TRBD1 (5 bases). The V and J ends lost 5 bases and 8 bases respectively, with 9 bases between them. CDR3 length: 12 amino acids. Per germline, CDR1 SGHVS and CDR2 FQNEAQ. CDR3 coding DNA: TGTGCCAGCAGCGGGGGTGGGGAAAAACTGTTTTTT. Amino acids: CASSGGGEKLFF.

The genes are TRBV19 and TRBJ1-2; TRBD1 is a possible D gene (5 bases). V lost 3 bases and J lost 4, with 12 bases in between. This CDR3 comprises 14 residues. Germline V gene sequence: CDR1 LNHDA, CDR2 SQIVND (reference sequence). The CDR3 loop reads CASSIRGVGYGYTF. CDR3 DNA: TGTGCCAGTAGTATTAGAGGGGTCGGCTATGGCTACACCTTC.

The chain joins TRBV5-1 to TRBJ2-5; 8 positions match TRBD1. Germline values: CDR1 SGHRS, CDR2 YFSETQ. The CDR3 is made up of 16 amino acids. V dropped 7 bases and J dropped 2; count of bases not matched to a gene: 13. DNA for the CDR3: TGCGCCAGCGGCAACGGAGCAGGGGGCTTTCAAGAGACCCAGTACTTC. Translating it yields CASGNGAGGFQETQYF.

The J gene is TRBJ2-2, the V gene TRBV5-1; TRBD1 aligns across 10 bases. The CDR3 has 16 residues. With 4 bases clipped from V and 5 bases from J, the junction kept 8 bases outside the gene matches. Germline V gene sequence: CDR1 SGHRS, CDR2 YFSETQ. CDR3 loop: CASSTGTGERTGELFF. In nucleotides, the CDR3 is TGCGCCAGCAGCACGGGGACAGGGGAGAGAACCGGGGAGCTGTTTTTT. Complete variable domain (other parts from reference TRBV5-1 and TRBJ2-2): KAGVTQTPRYLIKTRGQQVTLSCSPISGHRSVSWYQQTPGQGLQFLFEYFSETQRNKGNFPGRFSGRQFSNSRSEMNVSTLELGDSALYLCASSTGTGERTGELFFGEGSRLTVL.

The chain carries TRBV5-1 and TRBJ2-1, with D unclear. The CDR3 length is 13 residues. The V gene's germline CDR1 is SGHRS and CDR2 YFSETQ. V dropped 1 base and J dropped 5 bases, with 7 bases sitting between them. CDR3 coding DNA: TGCGCCAGCAGCTTGCTGTTGGACAATGAGCAGTTCTTC. Its protein product is CASSLLLDNEQFF.

The count of this clone is one. The CDR3 is CASSPGILFAWYF. CDR3 nucleotide sequence: TGTGCCAGCAGTCCCGGGATCCTCTTCGCTTGGTACTTC. The chain couples TRBV28 to TRBJ2-7; D is possibly TRBD2 (5 bases). The germline V gene encodes CDR1 MDHEN and CDR2 SYDVKM. V lost 5 bases and J 12 bases, leaving 20 bases between the germline ends. The CDR3 consists of 13 residues.

The chain employs TRBV2 and TRBJ2-5; 10 bases fit TRBD1. This CDR3 has 14 amino acids. Per the germline V gene, CDR1 is SNHLY and CDR2 is FYNNEI. Unmatched junction bases numbered 4, after V lost 4 bases and J lost 5 bases. CDR3 in DNA: TGTGCCAGCAGTGTCGGGACAGGGGTTGAGACCCAGTACTTC. This translates into CASSVGTGVETQYF.

The chain is built from TRBV18 and TRBJ1-1; unclear D gene. The V gene's germline CDR1 is KGHSH and CDR2 LQKENI. The V gene lost 3 bases and the J gene lost 0 bases, with 11 bases spanning the gap. This CDR3 comprises 15 residues. CDR3 region: CASSPPRALNTEAFF. CDR3 coding DNA: TGTGCCAGCTCACCCCCACGGGCCCTGAACACTGAAGCTTTCTTT.

The chain uses TRBV29-1 and TRBJ1-4; 7 nucleotides match TRBD1. Unmatched junction bases numbered 3, after V lost 5 bases and J lost 6 bases. The CDR3 covers 12 residues. Germline-derived CDR1 and CDR2 are SQVTM and ANQGSEA. CDR3 residues: CSVQGGDEKLFF. Written as DNA, the CDR3 is TGCAGCGTTCAGGGGGGGGATGAAAAACTGTTTTTT.

The J gene is TRBJ2-1, the V gene TRBV5-1; D is undetermined. The CDR3 is 15 residues long. Germline V gives CDR1 SGHRS, CDR2 YFSETQ. V was pared by 4 bases and J by 2 bases, with 13 bases between. The DNA for the CDR3 is TGCGCCAGCAGCCTGACATCAGTCACCTACAATGAGCAGTTCTTC. Translated, it gives CASSLTSVTYNEQFF.

The chain recombines TRBV27 with TRBJ1-1, with 12 bases aligning to TRBD1. The CDR3 runs 19 residues. V gave up 1 base and J gave up 1 base; unmatched junction bases: 10. Per the germline V gene, CDR1 is MNHEY and CDR2 is SMNVEV (reference sequence). CDR3 amino acids: CASSLYPPGQGATNTEAFF. The CDR3 DNA is TGTGCCAGCAGTTTATACCCCCCGGGACAGGGGGCAACGAACACTGAAGCTTTCTTT.

This chain's CDR3 is CASSIRSGTDTQYF. CDR3 DNA sequence: TGTGCCAGTAGTATTAGGTCGGGGACCGATACGCAGTATTTT. V gene TRBV19 combines with J gene TRBJ2-3; perhaps D is TRBD1 or TRBD2 (5 bases each). CDR3 size: 14 residues. The germline V gene encodes CDR1 LNHDA and CDR2 SQIVND (reference sequence). The V gene lost 3 bases and the J gene lost 6 bases, with 13 bases spanning the gap.

The chain is built from TRBV5-4 and TRBJ2-2; the match to TRBD1 covers 8 bases. V was pared by 3 bases and J by 6 bases, with 7 bases of the junction left unmatched. The CDR3 is 15 residues long. Germline V gives CDR1 SGHNT, CDR2 YYREEE (reference sequence). In DNA, the CDR3 is TGTGCCAGCAGCTCCCGGACAGGGCCGGCCGGGGAGCTGTTTTTT. It yields the protein CASSSRTGPAGELFF. The full variable domain, with the rest looked up from reference TRBV5-4 and TRBJ2-2, is ETGVTQSPTHLIKTRGQQVTLRCSSQSGHNTVSWYQQALGQGPQFIFQYYREEENGRGNFPPRFSGLQFPNYSSELNVNALELDDSALYLCASSSRTGPAGELFFGEGSRLTVL.

J is TRBJ1-2 and V is TRBV5-3; 7 positions match TRBD1. TRBV5-3 is placed among ORFs of uncertain function. The CDR3 loop spans 14 amino acids. V gave up 4 bases and J gave up 3 bases; unmatched junction bases: 6. CDR3 coding DNA: TGTGCCAGAAGCGTTGACAGGGAGGACTATGGCTACACCTTC. Translated: CARSVDREDYGYTF.

The chain is built from TRBV7-6 and TRBJ2-1, with D perhaps TRBD1 (6 bases). The length of the CDR3 is 17 residues. Germline loops: CDR1 SGHVS, CDR2 FNYEAQ. V lost 5 bases and J 0 bases, leaving 17 bases between the germline ends. The CDR3 here is CASSPDDRTRSYNEQFF. The DNA for the CDR3 is TGTGCCAGCAGCCCCGACGACAGGACTCGCTCCTACAATGAGCAGTTCTTC.

The chain carries TRBV5-4 and TRBJ2-5; 9 nucleotides align to TRBD2. V shed 4 bases, J shed 2 bases, and the junction held 6 bases outside the gene matches. The germline gives CDR1 SGHNT, CDR2 YYREEE (reference sequence). The CDR3 is 15 amino acids. Here the CDR3 DNA reads TGTGCCAGCAGCGTGACTAGCGGTAGACAAGAGACCCAGTACTTC. The encoded protein is CASSVTSGRQETQYF.

This chain uses TRBV6-5 with TRBJ2-1, with no clear D. Germline CDR1 reads MNHEY; CDR2 reads SVGAGI. This CDR3 region has 13 residues. Trimming removed 1 base from V and 4 bases from J, with 5 bases in between. CDR3 nucleotides: TGTGCCAGCAGTTACTACCGATACAATGAGCAGTTCTTC. Its protein product is CASSYYRYNEQFF.

The rearrangement links TRBV6-1 to TRBJ1-2, with a tentative D call TRBD1 (6 bases). Trimming left V 10 bases short and J 4 bases short, with 13 bases between. Looked up from germline, CDR1 is MNHNS and CDR2 is SASEGT. The CDR3 has 12 amino acids. The CDR3 loop is CATGAGTYGYTF. CDR3 DNA: TGTGCCACGGGGGCTGGGACCTATGGCTACACCTTC.

The genes are TRBV4-1 and TRBJ1-5; possible D gene TRBD1, 6 bases. V shed 4 bases and J shed 4 bases, with 8 bases lying between them. This CDR3 is built from 13 residues. Germline V lookup: CDR1 MGHRA, CDR2 YSYEKL. In DNA, the CDR3 is TGCGCCAGCAGCCTTGGACAGAATCAGCCCCAGCATTTT. Translated: CASSLGQNQPQHF.

The V gene is TRBV5-4, the J gene TRBJ1-1, with 8 positions matching TRBD1. The length of the CDR3 is 14 residues. Per germline, CDR1 SGHNT and CDR2 YYREEE (reference sequence). Losses at the gene ends were 4 bases for V and 1 base for J; bases not matched to a gene: 3. CDR3 sequence: CASSVGTGNTEAFF. CDR3 nucleotide sequence: TGTGCCAGCAGCGTCGGGACAGGGAACACTGAAGCTTTCTTT. The full variable domain, with the rest looked up from reference TRBV5-4 and TRBJ1-1, is ETGVTQSPTHLIKTRGQQVTLRCSSQSGHNTVSWYQQALGQGPQFIFQYYREEENGRGNFPPRFSGLQFPNYSSELNVNALELDDSALYLCASSVGTGNTEAFFGQGTRLTVV.

CDR3 region: CAWSLLAGGYNEQFF. CDR3 DNA sequence: TGTGCCTGGAGTTTACTAGCGGGGGGTTACAATGAGCAGTTCTTC. The J gene is TRBJ2-1, the V gene TRBV30; the match to TRBD2 covers 12 bases. The CDR3 runs 15 residues. J gave up 4 bases and V 2 bases, and 3 bases lay outside the gene matches. Germline loops: CDR1 GTSNPN, CDR2 SVGIG (reference sequence).

This rearrangement joins TRBV5-1 to TRBJ2-1; D gene ambiguous. The CDR3 totals 13 residues. In germline, CDR1 is SGHRS, CDR2 YFSETQ. Trimming pared 0 bases from V and 6 bases from J, leaving 7 bases between. The CDR3 spells CASSLGSTNEQFF. The DNA for the CDR3 is TGCGCCAGCAGCTTGGGCTCGACCAATGAGCAGTTCTTC.